This entry features one TCR beta chain sequence. No cognate antigen has been identified for it. There are no base qualities to consult, and no much larger clone falls within one base. This sample is part of a study of a mutant IDH1 vaccine in newly diagnosed glioma (dated by TCRdb to the early 2020s). Broadly, across the study: Eight vaccinations were administered to patients in weeks 1, 3, 5, 7, 11, 15, 19 and 23, corresponding to visits V03 through V10. Peripheral blood was collected at six visits: V03 (baseline), V05, V07, V10, V12 and V13. In the chemotherapy-containing groups, vaccination started alongside temozolomide cycles, whereas in patients who had radiotherapy alone it started 4-6 weeks after radiotherapy. Longitudinal TCRB deep sequencing was done for 20 to 25 treated patients, wherever samples were available for exploratory analyses. The roughly 30 treated patients were roughly 62% male and around 40% female, with a mean age of around 40 years. Before enrollment, patients had received standard therapy of radiotherapy alone, temozolomide alone, or radiochemotherapy with temozolomide; most received the combination.

Library preparation was by the immunoSEQ multiplex PCR assay. Following the manufacturer's protocol, the hsTCRB Kit was used to amplify rearranged TCR beta chain sequences. An Illumina MiSeq was used to sequence the TCRB libraries. Turning to the authors' computational methods: The proprietary platform of the kit vendor was used for demultiplexing, trimming and gene mapping. Here the immuneACCESS table is served through TCRdb, limited to in-frame sequences with V and J called. Missing clones are a known gap in these copies; in checked studies unresolved V genes cover under half, and the rest lacks a known reason. From that table come the V and J calls and clone size; the DNA was used to work out D and trimming. This sample holds more than 30,000 clones; around 89% were observed only once. In total, the top ten clones hold 20% of the sample. Per the publication, the time point label means: week 11, during vaccination. A 20-mer mutant IDH1 peptide at 300 micrograms in Montanide made up each vaccine dose, which was injected subcutaneously together with topical imiquimod. Donors had newly diagnosed WHO grade 3 or 4 IDH1-mutant astrocytomas with loss of nuclear ATRX. The samples were drawn from NOA16, a multicentre, single-arm, open-label phase I trial in Germany that tested a mutant IDH1 peptide vaccine in humans for the first time. Genomic DNA for TCRB sequencing was extracted from EDTA blood using the DNeasy Blood and Tissue Kit.

Overall results and qualifications from the work: The authors noted that analyses of patient blood samples could not be reproduced because of sample limitations. Pseudoprogression seemed to be unrelated to changes in the top peripheral T cell clonotypes found by TCRB sequencing. PBMC samples for TCRB deep sequencing were selected based on availability. Across multiple MHC alleles, vaccine-induced immune responses were seen in around 94% of patients.

Looking up the germline V gene (reference sequence) yields CDR1 SEHNR and CDR2 FQNEAQ. Spanning cysteine to phenylalanine, the CDR3 consists of 15 amino acids. Only the CDR3 DNA is retained, 45 bases long and in frame from the first base. From V the trimming removes 4 bases and from J it removes 3 bases, while the gene matches leave 4 bases of the junction unaccounted for. The chain is made from TRBV7-9 and TRBJ2-1; TRBD1 agrees with 9 junctional bases. The source was PBMCs, collected from a glioma patient whose treatment included an IDH1 peptide vaccine. The TCR sequence derives from a man aged 18-30 years with glioma. The CDR3 protein sequence reads: CASSSRDRVYNEQFF. In nucleotides, the sequence is TGTGCCAGCAGCTCCCGGGACAGGGTCTACAATGAGCAGTTCTTC.